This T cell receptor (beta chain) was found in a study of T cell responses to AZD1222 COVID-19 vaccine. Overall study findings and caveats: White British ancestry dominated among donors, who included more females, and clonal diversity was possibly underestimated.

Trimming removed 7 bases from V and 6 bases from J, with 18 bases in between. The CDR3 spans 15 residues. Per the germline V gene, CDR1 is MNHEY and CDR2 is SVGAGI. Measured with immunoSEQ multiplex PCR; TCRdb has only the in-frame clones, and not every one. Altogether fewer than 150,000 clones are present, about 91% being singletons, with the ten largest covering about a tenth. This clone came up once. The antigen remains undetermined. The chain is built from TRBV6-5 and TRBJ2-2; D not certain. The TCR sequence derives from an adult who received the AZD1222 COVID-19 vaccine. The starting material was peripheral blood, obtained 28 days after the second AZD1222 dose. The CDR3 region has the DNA TGTGCCAGCACCTACTTGAGCGTCTCGCCCGGGGAGCTGTTTTTT. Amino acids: CASTYLSVSPGELFF.